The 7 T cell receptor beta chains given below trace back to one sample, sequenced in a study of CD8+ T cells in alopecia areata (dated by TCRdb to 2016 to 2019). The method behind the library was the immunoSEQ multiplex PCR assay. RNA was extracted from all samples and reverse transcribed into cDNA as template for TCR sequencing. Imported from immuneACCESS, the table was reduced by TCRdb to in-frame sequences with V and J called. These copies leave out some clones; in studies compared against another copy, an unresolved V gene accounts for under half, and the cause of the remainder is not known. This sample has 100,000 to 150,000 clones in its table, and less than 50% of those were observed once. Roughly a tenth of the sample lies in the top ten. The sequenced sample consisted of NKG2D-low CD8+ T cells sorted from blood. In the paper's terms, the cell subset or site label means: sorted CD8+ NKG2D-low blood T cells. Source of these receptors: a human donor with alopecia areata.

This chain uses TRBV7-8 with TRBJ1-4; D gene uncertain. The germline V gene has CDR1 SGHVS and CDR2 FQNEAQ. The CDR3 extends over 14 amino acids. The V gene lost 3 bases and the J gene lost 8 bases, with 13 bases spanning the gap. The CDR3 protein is CASSFLQEVEKLFF. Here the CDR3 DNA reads TGTGCCAGCAGCTTTCTCCAGGAGGTGGAAAAACTGTTTTTT.

The CDR3 region is CSAGLAGRGQYF. In nucleotides, the CDR3 is TGCAGCGCTGGGCTAGCGGGGCGGGGGCAGTATTTT. This chain connects TRBV29-1 to TRBJ2-3; TRBD2 matches at 9 bases. The germline CDR1 and CDR2 sequences are SQVTM and ANQGSEA. This CDR3 is 12 amino acids long. V shed 7 bases, J shed 11 bases, and the junction held 10 bases outside the gene matches.

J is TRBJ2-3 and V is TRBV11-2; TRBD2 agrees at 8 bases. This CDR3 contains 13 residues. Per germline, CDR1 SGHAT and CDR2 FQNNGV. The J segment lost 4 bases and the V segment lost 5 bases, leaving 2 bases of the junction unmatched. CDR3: CASSATSADTQYF. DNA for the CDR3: TGTGCCAGCAGCGCGACTAGCGCAGATACGCAGTATTTT.

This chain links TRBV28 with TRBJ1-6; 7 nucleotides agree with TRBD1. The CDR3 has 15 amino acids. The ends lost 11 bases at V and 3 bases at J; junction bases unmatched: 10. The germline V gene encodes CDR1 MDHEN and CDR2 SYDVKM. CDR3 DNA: TGTGCCGGCCGCCGGGGGGACAGCTATAATTCACCCCTCCACTTT. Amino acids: CAGRRGDSYNSPLHF. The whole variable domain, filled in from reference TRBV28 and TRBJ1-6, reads DVKVTQSSRYLVKRTGEKVFLECVQDMDHENMFWYRQDPGLGLRLIYFSYDVKMKEKGDIPEGYSVSREKKERFSLILESASTNQTSMYLCAGRRGDSYNSPLHFGNGTRLTVT.

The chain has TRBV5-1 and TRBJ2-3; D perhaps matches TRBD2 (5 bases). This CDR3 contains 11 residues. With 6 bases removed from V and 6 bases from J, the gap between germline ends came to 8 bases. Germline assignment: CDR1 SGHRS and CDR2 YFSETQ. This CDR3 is CASMSGDTQYF. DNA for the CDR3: TGCGCCAGCATGTCGGGGGATACGCAGTATTTT.

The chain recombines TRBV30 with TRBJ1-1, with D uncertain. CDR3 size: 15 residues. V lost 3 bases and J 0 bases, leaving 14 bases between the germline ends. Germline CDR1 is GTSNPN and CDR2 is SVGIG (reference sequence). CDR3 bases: TGTGCCTGGAGACACAACGGACTGATGAACACTGAAGCTTTCTTT. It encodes CAWRHNGLMNTEAFF.

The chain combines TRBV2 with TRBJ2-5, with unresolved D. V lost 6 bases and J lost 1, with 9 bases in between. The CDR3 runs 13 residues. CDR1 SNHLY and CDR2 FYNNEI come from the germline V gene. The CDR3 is CASRDGLQETQYF. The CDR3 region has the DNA TGTGCCAGCAGGGACGGTCTCCAAGAGACCCAGTACTTC.